Listed here are 3 T cell receptor beta chains from one sample, sequenced in a study of cytomegalovirus exposure and HLA in healthy donors. A multiplex PCR was run with 60 Vbeta primers and 13 Jbeta primers. Measured with immunoSEQ multiplex PCR; TCRdb has only the in-frame clones, and not every one. The table lists tens of thousands of clones, 65% to 80% of them singletons. Sequenced sample: PBMCs. The receptors here all came from a man aged 30-40 years in good health and CMV-seronegative.

The CDR3 reads CAITRGGRGEQFF. CDR3 coding DNA: TGTGCCATCACTAGGGGTGGACGTGGTGAGCAGTTCTTC. V is TRBV10-3 and J is TRBJ2-1, with D perhaps TRBD1 (5 bases). Germline CDR1 is ENHRY and CDR2 is SYGVKD. The CDR3 runs 13 residues. With 7 bases removed from V and 9 bases from J, the gap between germline ends came to 16 bases.

The chain uses TRBV19 and TRBJ2-3; 7 nucleotides line up with TRBD2. This CDR3 has 13 amino acids. Germline V lookup: CDR1 LNHDA, CDR2 SQIVND (reference sequence). The J segment lost 3 bases and the V segment lost 7 bases, leaving 4 bases of the junction unmatched. CDR3 loop: CASKLAVTDTQYF. For the CDR3, the DNA is TGTGCCAGTAAGCTAGCGGTGACAGATACGCAGTATTTT.

V gene TRBV7-6 combines with J gene TRBJ2-7, with TRBD1 identical over 8 bases. The CDR3 has 14 residues. V lost 1 base and J lost 3; bases outside the gene matches: 2. Germline lookup yields CDR1 SGHVS and CDR2 FNYEAQ. CDR3 amino acids: CASSLGTGNYEQYF. In DNA form, the CDR3 reads TGTGCCAGCAGCTTAGGGACAGGGAACTACGAGCAGTACTTC.